Listed below are T cell receptor beta chains from one sample, sequenced in a study of blood T cell repertoires in COVID-19. Libraries were prepared by immunoSEQ multiplex PCR; TCRdb keeps only in-frame clonotypes and omits some of them. The data contain about 100,000 clones, just over 85% of them singletons. Sequences were obtained from peripheral blood. These receptors were collected from a human donor in a cohort sampled during active COVID-19. The CDR3 runs from the conserved cysteine through the conserved F or W. Each record gives: CDR3 length, V gene, clone size, D gene, J gene, CDR3 protein, CDR3 DNA. The D gene is left open where the match is weak. Some rows have no size entry. The others give once, few or many, or a class for an expanded clone.

>18|TRBV6-2/TRBV6-3|.|.|TRBJ2-4
CASSDASGFSIAKNIQYF
TGTGCCAGCAGTGATGCCTCAGGATTTTCTATAGCCAAAAACATTCAGTACTTC
>17|TRBV3-1/TRBV3-2|once|.|TRBJ2-3
CASSQDNAGAGTDTQYF
TGTGCCAGCAGCCAAGATAACGCAGGGGCCGGCACAGATACGCAGTATTTT
>17|TRBV6-1|.|.|TRBJ2-7
CASSEVTGLDNLYEQYF
TGTGCCAGCAGTGAAGTGACGGGACTTGATAACTTGTACGAGCAGTACTTC
>13|TRBV11-2|.|.|TRBJ1-5
CASSSYSNQPQHF
TGTGCCAGCAGCTCCTATAGCAATCAGCCCCAGCATTTT
>14|TRBV2|.|TRBD1|TRBJ1-2
CASTEQGPSYGYTF
TGTGCCAGCACCGAACAGGGGCCGAGCTATGGCTACACCTTC
>14|TRBV29-1|.|TRBD1|TRBJ2-7
CSVGGQDSSYEQYF
TGCAGCGTTGGCGGACAGGATAGCTCCTACGAGCAGTACTTC
>15|TRBV5-4|once|TRBD2|TRBJ2-1
CASSLGTSALNEQFF
TGTGCCAGCAGCTTGGGGACTAGCGCCCTCAATGAGCAGTTCTTC
>14|TRBV28|.|TRBD1|TRBJ1-6
CASRQGTVNSPLHF
TGTGCCAGCAGACAGGGGACCGTTAATTCACCCCTCCACTTT
>15|TRBV7-9|few|TRBD1|TRBJ1-6
CASSLGQGGYSPLHF
TGTGCCAGCAGCTTGGGACAGGGAGGATATTCACCCCTCCACTTT
>16|TRBV4-3|.|.|TRBJ2-7
CASSQEVGLSPYEQYF
TGCGCCAGCAGCCAAGAAGTGGGACTCTCCCCCTACGAGCAGTACTTC
>16|TRBV9|.|.|TRBJ1-1
CASSAGSPLMNTEAFF
TGTGCCAGCAGCGCCGGGTCGCCATTAATGAACACTGAAGCTTTCTTT
>15|TRBV9|.|TRBD2|TRBJ2-3
CASSPLAASTDTQYF
TGTGCCAGCAGCCCTCTAGCGGCTAGCACAGATACGCAGTATTTT
>15|TRBV6-4|.|TRBD2|TRBJ2-2
CASSRTTSDTGELFF
TGTGCCAGCAGCCGGACTACTAGCGACACCGGGGAGCTGTTTTTT
>16|TRBV4-3|.|TRBD2|TRBJ2-3
CASSPRLAGMADTQYF
TGCGCCAGCAGCCCCAGACTAGCGGGGATGGCAGATACGCAGTATTTT
>15|TRBV27|.|TRBD1|TRBJ1-5
CASSNSDRGRQPQHF
TGTGCCAGCAGCAATTCGGACAGGGGACGCCAGCCCCAGCATTTT
>17|TRBV5-4|.|TRBD1|TRBJ2-7
CASSLGSTGGRPTGQYF
TGTGCCAGCAGCTTGGGCTCAACAGGGGGCCGACCTACGGGGCAGTACTTC
>15|TRBV6-5|.|TRBD1|TRBJ2-1
CASYPRQGRYNEQFF
TGTGCCAGCTACCCCCGACAGGGAAGGTACAATGAGCAGTTCTTC
>15|TRBV3-1/TRBV3-2|.|TRBD2|TRBJ2-7
CASSQGTSGIYEQYF
TGTGCCAGCAGCCAAGGGACTAGCGGAATCTACGAGCAGTACTTC
>14|TRBV3-1/TRBV3-2|.|.|TRBJ2-1
CASSQGPQYNEQFF
TGTGCCAGCAGCCAAGGCCCTCAGTACAATGAGCAGTTCTTC
>15|TRBV19|once|TRBD1|TRBJ2-3
CASSIGAGGRDTQYF
TGTGCCAGTAGTATAGGTGCAGGGGGACGAGATACGCAGTATTTT
>13|TRBV5-6|once|.|TRBJ2-7
CASSPPQGYEQYF
TGTGCCAGCAGCCCACCCCAGGGCTACGAGCAGTACTTC
>16|TRBV24-1|.|TRBD1|TRBJ2-1
CATSERGQGFYNEQFF
TGTGCCACCAGTGAAAGGGGACAGGGGTTCTACAATGAGCAGTTCTTC
>12|TRBV25-1|.|.|TRBJ2-3
CASREKGNTQYF
TGTGCCAGCAGAGAAAAGGGGAATACGCAGTATTTT
>16|TRBV5-6|.|.|TRBJ2-5
CASSLRPGTGGETQYF
TGTGCCAGCAGCTTACGACCCGGGACCGGGGGAGAGACCCAGTACTTC
>16|TRBV5-1|.|.|TRBJ1-4
CASSRARGGANEKLFF
TGCGCCAGCAGCCGGGCTCGGGGTGGGGCTAATGAAAAACTGTTTTTT
>15|TRBV24-1|.|TRBD1|TRBJ1-2
CATSDSKTGNYGYTF
TGTGCCACCAGTGATTCCAAGACAGGGAACTATGGCTACACCTTC
>13|TRBV30|.|.|TRBJ1-1
CARSETKNTEAFF
TGTGCCCGTTCCGAGACAAAGAACACTGAAGCTTTCTTT
>15|TRBV7-2|.|.|TRBJ1-1
CASSLMVGGNTEAFF
TGTGCCAGCAGCTTGATGGTGGGAGGGAACACTGAAGCTTTCTTT
>14|TRBV5-1|.|TRBD1|TRBJ2-7
CASSLGTGEDEQYF
TGCGCCAGCAGCCTAGGGACAGGGGAAGACGAGCAGTACTTC
>14|TRBV28|.|TRBD2|TRBJ2-7
CASTLAGDSYEQYF
TGTGCCAGCACCCTAGCGGGAGATTCCTACGAGCAGTACTTC
>14|TRBV6-6|.|.|TRBJ1-5
CASRAQGGNQPQHF
TGTGCCAGCAGAGCGCAGGGTGGCAATCAGCCCCAGCATTTT
>16|TRBV10-2|.|.|TRBJ1-5
CASSGLGGDSNQPQHF
TGCGCCAGCAGTGGGCTGGGGGGGGATAGCAATCAGCCCCAGCATTTT
>13|TRBV5-4|.|.|TRBJ2-1
CASSFPGYNEQFF
TGTGCCAGCAGCTTCCCGGGGTACAATGAGCAGTTCTTC
>16|TRBV9|.|.|TRBJ1-6
CASSPRGGANDSPLHF
TGTGCCAGCAGCCCCCGGGGGGGGGCTAATGATTCACCCCTCCACTTT
>14|TRBV19|.|.|TRBJ2-7
CASSIQGGEYEQYF
TGTGCCAGTAGTATTCAAGGGGGAGAGTACGAGCAGTACTTC
>15|TRBV6-1|.|.|TRBJ1-5
CASSEHPQSNQPQHF
TGTGCCAGCAGTGAACATCCACAGAGCAATCAGCCCCAGCATTTT
>18|TRBV4-1|.|TRBD2|TRBJ2-5
CASSQAPTSGREGETQYF
TGCGCCAGCAGCCAAGCTCCGACTAGCGGGAGGGAGGGTGAGACCCAGTACTTC
>16|TRBV7-2|.|.|TRBJ2-2
CASSLISFEGAGELFF
TGTGCCAGCAGCTTAATAAGCTTCGAGGGGGCCGGGGAGCTGTTTTTT
>15|TRBV5-1|once|TRBD1|TRBJ1-4
CASSFSTGGIEKLFF
TGCGCCAGCAGCTTTTCGACAGGGGGAATTGAAAAACTGTTTTTT
>14|TRBV5-1|.|.|TRBJ1-1
CASSLVQENTEAFF
TGCGCCAGCAGCTTGGTACAGGAGAACACTGAAGCTTTCTTT
>14|TRBV5-1|.|TRBD1|TRBJ2-5
CASSLNRGQETQYF
TGCGCCAGCAGCTTGAACAGGGGCCAAGAGACCCAGTACTTC
>14|TRBV5-1|.|TRBD2|TRBJ2-7
CASSGTAGLYEQYF
TGCGCCAGCAGCGGCACAGCGGGACTCTACGAGCAGTACTTC
>12|TRBV6-5|.|.|TRBJ1-1
CASYTVNTEAFF
TGTGCCAGCTACACCGTGAACACTGAAGCTTTCTTT
>14|TRBV7-8|.|TRBD1|TRBJ1-2
CASSPRGTPGGYTF
TGTGCCAGCAGCCCCAGGGGGACCCCCGGGGGCTACACCTTC
>13|TRBV19|.|TRBD1|TRBJ2-7
CASSTGTGVVQYF
TGTGCCAGTTCCACCGGGACAGGTGTAGTGCAGTACTTC
>14|TRBV11-2|.|.|TRBJ2-7
CASSPTRESHEQYF
TGTGCCAGCAGCCCTACGAGGGAGTCCCACGAGCAGTACTTC